Listed below are T cell receptor beta chains from one sample, sequenced in a study of T cell repertoires in cytomegalovirus infection. MiXCR, run by TCRdb on the reads, gives a single entry per CDR3 protein. Of about 830,000 distinct CDR3 sequences in the sample, less than 35% are singletons; the top ten hold around 12%. These receptors have no identified antigens. Specimen: cultured CD8+ T cells from PBMCs, collected from culture after CMV antigen stimulation. These receptors all come from a human donor in good health (CMV status not recorded). Some clones in this sample may be carry-over from other donors' samples. Each CDR3 is given with its conserved first and last residue. D genes are given only for firm matches. Size values are once, few and many counts, or a class for expanded clones, and some rows have none.

>.|17|TRBV27|TRBJ1-1|TRBD1
TGTGCCAGCAGTTTATACGGGACAGGGGGCAGAAACACTGAAGCTTTCTTT
CASSLYGTGGRNTEAFF
>.|17|TRBV6-5|TRBJ2-2|TRBD1
TGTGCCAGCAGTTACTCCATGGACAGGGGGGACACCGGGGAGCTGTTTTTT
CASSYSMDRGDTGELFF
>few|16|TRBV11-1|TRBJ1-6|.
TGTGCCAGCAGCTTAGCCGTCGCAGTCTATAATTCACCCCTCCACTTT
CASSLAVAVYNSPLHF
>.|16|TRBV6-6|TRBJ2-5|.
TGTGCCAGCAGTTATTTTCGGGACTCTTCTCAAGAGACCCAGTACTTC
CASSYFRDSSQETQYF
>.|16|TRBV3-1|TRBJ1-1|.
TGTGCCAGCAGCCAAGGACTAGGGGGGGTGAACACTGAAGCTTTCTTT
CASSQGLGGVNTEAFF
>many|15|TRBV7-8|TRBJ2-1|.
TGTGCCAGCAGCTCAAACTTAGTTCCATACAATGAGCAGTTCTTC
CASSSNLVPYNEQFF
>few|13|TRBV4-1|TRBJ2-1|.
TGCGCCAGCAGCCCCAGCGTCTACAATGAGCAGTTCTTC
CASSPSVYNEQFF
>.|19|TRBV4-3|TRBJ2-3|TRBD2
TGCGCCAGCAGCCAAGGCCTCTTTCAACTAGCGGGGGGGCAGGATACGCAGTATTTT
CASSQGLFQLAGGQDTQYF
>.|15|TRBV7-9|TRBJ2-2|.
TGTGCCAGCAGCCCACCGCTAGGTTTATACGGGGAGCTGTTTTTT
CASSPPLGLYGELFF
>many|13|TRBV27|TRBJ1-1|TRBD1
TGTGCCAGCAGCTTATACAGGGGGACTGAAGCTTTCTTT
CASSLYRGTEAFF
>.|15|TRBV5-4|TRBJ1-4|TRBD1
TGTGCCAGCAGCTGGGGGACAGGACTTAATGAAAAACTGTTTTTT
CASSWGTGLNEKLFF
>many|14|TRBV7-2|TRBJ2-3|.
TGTGCCAGCAGGAGGGTGGGCTTCACAGATACGCAGTATTTT
CASRRVGFTDTQYF